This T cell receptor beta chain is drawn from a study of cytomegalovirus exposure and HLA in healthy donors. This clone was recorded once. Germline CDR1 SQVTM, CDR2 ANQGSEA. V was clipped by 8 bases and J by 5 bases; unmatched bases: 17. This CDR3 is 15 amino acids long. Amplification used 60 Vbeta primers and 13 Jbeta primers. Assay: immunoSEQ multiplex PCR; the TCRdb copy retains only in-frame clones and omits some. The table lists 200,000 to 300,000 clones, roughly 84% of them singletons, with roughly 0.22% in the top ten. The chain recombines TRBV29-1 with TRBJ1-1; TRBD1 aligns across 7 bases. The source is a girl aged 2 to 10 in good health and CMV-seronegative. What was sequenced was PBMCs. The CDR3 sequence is CSPSPRQGLQTEAFF. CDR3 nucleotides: TGCAGCCCTTCGCCGAGACAGGGCCTTCAAACTGAAGCTTTCTTT.